One and the same sample provided the 15 T cell receptor beta chains below, sequenced in a study of cytomegalovirus exposure and HLA in healthy donors. The study ran its PCR with 60 Vbeta and 13 Jbeta primers. Assay used: immunoSEQ multiplex PCR; TCRdb lists only in-frame clones, some missing. Altogether 99,000 or so clones are present, approximately 76% being singletons, with the ten largest covering approximately 5.3%. The material sequenced was PBMCs. The receptors here all came from a woman aged 18-35 years in good health and CMV-seropositive.

The genes are TRBV19 and TRBJ1-5; 9 positions agree with TRBD1. The CDR3 has 13 amino acids. Per the germline V gene, CDR1 is LNHDA and CDR2 is SQIVND (reference sequence). V trimming: 5 bases; J trimming: 5 bases; junction bases outside the gene matches: 1. This CDR3 reads CASSGDRDQPQHF. The DNA for the CDR3 is TGTGCCAGTAGTGGGGACAGGGATCAGCCCCAGCATTTT.

The rearrangement links TRBV19 to TRBJ1-1, with TRBD1 matching over 8 bases. V trimming: 3 bases; J trimming: 8 bases; junction bases outside the gene matches: 2. The CDR3 extends over 12 amino acids. Germline CDR1 and CDR2: LNHDA and SQIVND (reference sequence). The CDR3 region is CASSIDRGEAFF. The CDR3 DNA follows: TGTGCCAGTAGTATCGACAGGGGAGAAGCTTTCTTT.

V usage is TRBV30 and J usage is TRBJ2-7; D possibly corresponds to TRBD2 (5 bases). The CDR3 has 13 residues. Germline CDR1 is GTSNPN and CDR2 is SVGIG (reference sequence). Trimming removed 5 bases from V and 7 bases from J, with 18 bases in between. The DNA for the CDR3 is TGTGCCTGGGTCCGGCTAGCCCCCAGGGAGCAGTACTTC. Translation: CAWVRLAPREQYF. Full variable domain (remainder filled in from reference TRBV30 and TRBJ2-7): SQTIHQWPATLVQPVGSPLSLECTVEGTSNPNLYWYRQAAGRGLQLLFYSVGIGQISSEVPQNLSASRPQDRQFILSSKKLLLSDSGFYLCAWVRLAPREQYFGPGTRLTVT.

This sequence joins TRBV5-4 and TRBJ2-1; D is undetermined. Germline loops: CDR1 SGHNT, CDR2 YYREEE (reference sequence). The CDR3 length is 15 residues. V dropped 4 bases and J dropped 0 bases, with 11 bases sitting between them. The CDR3 protein is CASSRDTYSYNEQFF. CDR3 nucleotides: TGTGCCAGCAGCCGCGACACTTACTCCTACAATGAGCAGTTCTTC.

This clone turned up a few times. V is TRBV27 and J is TRBJ1-4; D unresolved. The CDR3 has 14 residues. Germline CDR1 and CDR2: MNHEY and SMNVEV (reference sequence). The V end lost 8 bases, the J end lost 7 bases, and 17 bases lay between the germline ends. CDR3 DNA: TGTGCCAGCGGAGCCGAGGTCGTGGGTGAAAAACTGTTTTTT. It codes for CASGAEVVGEKLFF.

The V and J genes are TRBV7-2 and TRBJ2-2, with 7 positions matching TRBD2. The trim removed 3 bases at V and 3 bases at J, leaving 7 bases unmatched. The CDR3 has 16 residues. CDR1 and CDR2 from the germline V gene are SGHTA and FQGNSA. The CDR3 nucleotides read TGTGCCAGCAGCTTGTGGGGAGGGTCCGACACCGGGGAGCTGTTTTTT. Translating gives CASSLWGGSDTGELFF.

This clone has more than one count but fewer than ten. The chain combines TRBV6-5 with TRBJ2-5, with 9 bases fitting TRBD2. The J call may be wrong; the DNA end is better matched by TRBJ2-7. Germline assignment: CDR1 MNHEY and CDR2 SVGAGI. There are 15 residues in the CDR3. CDR3 in amino acids: CASRSAGTSFYEQYF. Written as DNA, the CDR3 is TGTGCCAGCAGGTCGGCCGGGACTAGCTTCTACGAGCAGTACTTC.

The chain uses TRBV5-5 and TRBJ1-1; 9 nucleotides agree with TRBD1. Germline V lookup: CDR1 SGHKS, CDR2 YYEKEE (reference sequence). The CDR3 has 17 amino acids. V gave up 3 bases and J gave up 2 bases; unmatched junction bases: 11. The CDR3 loop reads CASSWSSTGGSNTEAFF. CDR3 DNA sequence: TGTGCCAGCAGCTGGTCCTCGACAGGGGGAAGTAACACTGAAGCTTTCTTT.

This chain joins TRBV19 and TRBJ2-1; D perhaps matches TRBD2 (5 bases). This CDR3 has 16 residues. Trimming shortened V by 4 bases and J by 2 bases, and 15 bases separated the two germline ends. The V gene's germline CDR1 is LNHDA and CDR2 SQIVND (reference sequence). The CDR3 DNA is TGTGCCAGTAGTACTCTTCAAGAGGGCCCCTACAATGAGCAGTTCTTC. It encodes CASSTLQEGPYNEQFF.

This chain joins TRBV28 and TRBJ1-3, with 7 bases matching TRBD1. The germline V gene has CDR1 MDHEN and CDR2 SYDVKM. The J segment lost 0 bases and the V segment lost 2 bases, leaving 7 bases of the junction unmatched. The CDR3 is 17 amino acids. DNA for the CDR3: TGTGCCAGCAGTTTAGATCAGGGGGTAAACTCTGGAAACACCATATATTTT. Amino acids: CASSLDQGVNSGNTIYF.

Written as DNA, the CDR3 is TGTGCCATCAGTGAGTCGACTCTAGCTGGGGCCAACGTCCTGACTTTC. Residues: CAISESTLAGANVLTF. The rearrangement joins TRBV10-3 to TRBJ2-6; D not resolved. CDR3 length: 16 residues. Germline loops: CDR1 ENHRY, CDR2 SYGVKD. Trimming shortened V by 0 bases and J by 2 bases, and 8 bases separated the two germline ends.

The chain couples TRBV6-1 to TRBJ1-2; 8 bases map to TRBD1. Germline V gives CDR1 MNHNS, CDR2 SASEGT. J was trimmed by 8 bases and V by 6 bases; bases with no gene match: 17. CDR3 size: 16 residues. Here the CDR3 DNA reads TGTGCCAGCAGCGAACCGGGACAGGTCTTCTATGCCGGCTACACCTTC. Encoded protein: CASSEPGQVFYAGYTF.

Only a few counts were recorded for this clone. The J gene is TRBJ2-5, the V gene TRBV6-6; D ambiguous. Germline CDR1 and CDR2: MNHNY and SVGAGI (reference sequence). The CDR3 is 15 amino acids. Trimming stripped 2 bases from V and 2 bases from J, with 12 bases between. The CDR3 region has the DNA TGTGCCAGCAGTTACGGGCAGGCCCCTCAAGAGACCCAGTACTTC. Translating gives CASSYGQAPQETQYF.

V and J are TRBV11-3 and TRBJ2-3; 7 bases are shared with TRBD1. V was clipped by 0 bases and J by 6 bases; unmatched bases: 9. CDR1 is SGHNT and CDR2 is YENEEA in the germline V gene. The CDR3 has 16 residues. The CDR3 is CASSLDRAGGVDTQYF. As DNA, the CDR3 is TGTGCCAGCAGCTTAGATCGGGCAGGGGGAGTTGATACGCAGTATTTT.

This sequence joins TRBV13 and TRBJ1-2; 10 bases align to TRBD1. This CDR3 is built from 15 residues. The J segment lost 6 bases and the V segment lost 3 bases, leaving 7 bases of the junction unmatched. The V gene's germline CDR1 is PRHDT and CDR2 FYEKMQ (reference sequence). The CDR3 DNA follows: TGTGCCAGCAGCTTGTGGGACAGGGGCGGAGATGGCTACACCTTC. Translated: CASSLWDRGGDGYTF.